This T cell receptor beta chain was observed in a study of blood T cell repertoires in COVID-19. V was clipped by 8 bases and J by 4 bases, with 9 bases between them. Germline CDR1 SSHAT, CDR2 FNYEAQ (reference sequence). The CDR3 is made up of 13 amino acids. As originally analysed: Reference gene primer amplification in the assay estimated nucleated cell counts. The data were produced by immunoSEQ multiplex PCR, yet TCRdb's version contains in-frame clones alone and is incomplete. V and J calls and clone size come straight from that table; D and trimming were deduced from the DNA. The sample shows around 67,000 clones, over 65% of them seen only once.

The sequence derives from a woman in her 70s with acute or convalescent COVID-19. The chain carries TRBV7-7 and TRBJ1-6; a weak D match, TRBD1 (5 bases). Source material: peripheral blood. In DNA, the CDR3 is TGTGCCAGCGCCAGGGATTATAATTCACCCCTCCACTTT. Translation: CASARDYNSPLHF.